These T cell receptor beta chains were read from a single sample in a study of blood T cell repertoires in COVID-19. Sequencing was performed with immunoSEQ multiplex PCR; in TCRdb, only in-frame clones are kept and a portion is missing. The table records 300,000 to 400,000 clones, under 95% of them present only once. Material: peripheral blood. These TCRs come from a woman aged 18-35 years who had recovered from COVID-19. Both conserved end residues are part of each CDR3. The D gene is left open where the match is weak. The size entry is marked missing in some rows and otherwise reads once, few, many or a size class.

TRBV7-9	TRBJ1-1	.	.	CASSSVRTEAFF	TGTGCCAGCAGCTCCGTGCGCACTGAAGCTTTCTTT
TRBV6-5	TRBJ1-3	TRBD1	.	CASSYSTQGAGNTIYF	TGTGCCAGCAGTTACAGTACGCAGGGGGCCGGAAACACCATATATTTT
TRBV5-5	TRBJ1-3	.	.	CASSLDRGFGNTIYF	TGTGCCAGCAGCTTGGATCGGGGTTTCGGAAACACCATATATTTT
TRBV25-1	TRBJ2-1	TRBD2	.	CASLAGESYNEQFF	TGTGCCAGCCTAGCGGGAGAGTCCTACAATGAGCAGTTCTTC
TRBV7-6	TRBJ1-3	TRBD1	.	CASSLDERQGSGNTIYF	TGTGCCAGCAGCTTAGATGAGAGACAGGGGAGTGGAAACACCATATATTTT
TRBV30	TRBJ2-5	TRBD2	once	CAWSVNAGEVETQYF	TGTGCCTGGAGTGTAAACGCGGGAGAAGTGGAGACCCAGTACTTC
TRBV11-2	TRBJ1-2	TRBD1	.	CADHRAGTGGGYGYTF	TGTGCCGACCATAGGGCCGGGACAGGGGGTGGCTATGGCTACACCTTC
TRBV30	TRBJ1-5	.	.	CAWSSFSPNQPQHF	TGTGCCTGGAGTTCTTTCTCCCCCAATCAGCCCCAGCATTTT
TRBV15	TRBJ1-1	TRBD1	.	CATKLHKGANTEAFF	TGTGCCACCAAACTTCACAAGGGGGCGAACACTGAAGCTTTCTTT
TRBV7-9	TRBJ1-1	.	.	CASSSPGATEAFF	TGTGCCAGCAGCTCGCCAGGGGCAACTGAAGCTTTCTTT
TRBV5-6	TRBJ2-3	TRBD2	.	CASSPLSGRAPYF	TGTGCCAGCAGCCCCCTTAGCGGGAGGGCCCCGTATTTT
TRBV12-3/TRBV12-4	TRBJ1-1	.	few	CASTLARGRPAFF	TGTGCCAGCACCTTAGCCAGGGGCCGGCCGGCTTTCTTT
TRBV19	TRBJ2-1	TRBD2	.	CASSATSASYNEQFF	TGTGCCAGTAGCGCTACTAGCGCCTCCTACAATGAGCAGTTCTTC
TRBV11-3	TRBJ1-2	.	.	CASSLAASGGYTF	TGTGCCAGCAGCTTAGCGGCTTCAGGAGGCTACACCTTC
TRBV5-5	TRBJ1-1	.	.	CASSPRVGDTEAFF	TGTGCCAGCAGCCCCAGGGTAGGGGACACTGAAGCTTTCTTT
TRBV7-2	TRBJ2-4	TRBD2	.	CASSLGVLSGRALGNIQYF	TGTGCCAGCAGCCTAGGGGTATTGAGCGGGAGGGCTCTAGGGAACATTCAGTACTTC
TRBV5-6	TRBJ2-1	.	.	CASIKGGESYNEQFF	TGTGCCAGCATCAAAGGAGGCGAATCCTACAATGAGCAGTTCTTC
TRBV28	TRBJ2-3	.	.	CASSLGSTGTDTQYF	TGTGCCAGCAGTTTAGGTTCGACAGGCACAGATACGCAGTATTTT
TRBV10-3	TRBJ1-2	.	.	CAISESTRGQPQGYGYTF	TGTGCCATCAGTGAGTCTACAAGGGGTCAGCCGCAGGGCTATGGCTACACCTTC
TRBV6-6	TRBJ2-1	TRBD2	.	CASSYSETSGMVQFF	TGTGCCAGCAGTTACTCGGAGACTAGCGGGATGGTACAGTTCTTC
TRBV3-1/TRBV3-2	TRBJ2-5	TRBD2	.	CASSQVWREEETQYF	TGTGCCAGCAGCCAAGTGTGGCGGGAGGAAGAGACCCAGTACTTC
TRBV9	TRBJ2-5	.	.	CASSVARGPETQYF	TGTGCCAGCAGCGTAGCAAGGGGTCCCGAGACCCAGTACTTC
TRBV6-2/TRBV6-3	TRBJ1-1	.	.	CASSFSGLGTEAFF	TGTGCCAGCAGTTTCTCCGGGTTGGGCACTGAAGCTTTCTTT
TRBV12-5	TRBJ2-3	TRBD2	.	CASGFPPSGKSTDTQYF	TGTGCTAGTGGTTTTCCCCCTAGCGGTAAAAGCACAGATACGCAGTATTTT
TRBV27	TRBJ2-3	TRBD2	.	CASSLPGTSGPSTDTQYF	TGTGCCAGCAGTTTACCAGGGACTAGCGGGCCGAGCACAGATACGCAGTATTTT
TRBV16	TRBJ1-3	.	.	CASSQSIPGIGDF	TGTGCCAGCAGCCAATCGATTCCAGGGATCGGAGATTTT
TRBV7-2	TRBJ2-1	.	.	CASSPAAGYNEQFF	TGTGCCAGCAGCCCTGCAGCAGGGTACAATGAGCAGTTCTTC
TRBV7-9	TRBJ2-3	.	.	CASSPSVPTDTQYF	TGTGCCAGCAGCCCCTCAGTCCCCACAGATACGCAGTATTTT
TRBV4-1	TRBJ2-3	TRBD1	.	CASSQDLRGRTDTQYF	TGCGCCAGCAGCCAAGACCTCAGGGGGCGAACAGATACGCAGTATTTT
TRBV4-1	TRBJ1-2	.	.	CASSQDVTENYGYTF	TGCGCCAGCAGCCAAGATGTTACCGAGAACTATGGCTACACCTTC
TRBV11-2	TRBJ2-2	.	.	CASSRLPNTGELFF	TGTGCCAGCAGCCGACTACCGAACACCGGGGAGCTGTTTTTT
TRBV30	TRBJ1-1	.	.	CAWSVLGLPEAFF	TGTGCCTGGAGTGTACTGGGACTTCCCGAAGCTTTCTTT
TRBV7-2	TRBJ1-3	.	.	CASSLGQSYSGNTIYF	TGTGCCAGCAGCTTAGGACAGTCATACTCTGGAAACACCATATATTTT
TRBV6-5	TRBJ2-1	TRBD2	few	CASSPLAGDYNEQFF	TGTGCCAGCAGTCCACTAGCGGGAGATTACAATGAGCAGTTCTTC
TRBV18	TRBJ2-5	.	.	CASSPPSRETQYF	TGTGCCAGCTCACCACCTTCGAGAGAGACCCAGTACTTC
TRBV7-9	TRBJ1-4	TRBD1	.	CASSSTGGWNEKLFF	TGTGCCAGCAGCTCTACAGGGGGTTGGAATGAAAAACTGTTTTTT
TRBV7-8	TRBJ2-2	.	once	CASSPKSGWGGELFF	TGTGCCAGCAGCCCCAAAAGCGGCTGGGGCGGGGAGCTGTTTTTT
TRBV14	TRBJ1-2	TRBD1	.	CASSLRQGLYYGYTF	TGTGCCAGCAGCTTAAGACAGGGGCTCTACTATGGCTACACCTTC
TRBV19	TRBJ2-2	TRBD1	.	CASTGDRGRTGELFF	TGTGCCAGTACCGGCGACAGGGGGCGAACCGGGGAGCTGTTTTTT
TRBV30	TRBJ2-3	TRBD1	once	CAWSRFGQGGDTQYF	TGTGCCTGGAGTCGCTTTGGACAGGGAGGAGATACGCAGTATTTT
TRBV10-3	TRBJ2-1	.	.	CASARENYNEQFF	TGTGCCAGCGCACGGGAGAATTACAATGAGCAGTTCTTC
TRBV19	TRBJ1-5	.	.	CASSTPFEDQPQHF	TGTGCCAGTAGTACTCCCTTCGAGGATCAGCCCCAGCATTTT
TRBV29-1	TRBJ2-1	TRBD1	.	CSVRTGSGYNYNEQFF	TGCAGCGTGCGGACAGGGTCGGGCTATAACTACAATGAGCAGTTCTTC
TRBV21-1	TRBJ2-5	.	.	CASSKGGHKWSETQYF	TGTGCCAGCAGCAAAGGAGGACACAAATGGTCGGAGACCCAGTACTTC
TRBV5-1	TRBJ1-1	.	.	CASSLSREERTEAFF	TGCGCCAGCAGCTTGTCCAGGGAGGAGAGAACTGAAGCTTTCTTT
TRBV18	TRBJ2-1	.	.	CASSPPASSRDEQFF	TGTGCCAGCTCACCACCGGCGTCTAGCCGGGATGAGCAGTTCTTC
TRBV5-1	TRBJ1-1	.	.	CASSSKSDSLNTEAFF	TGCGCCAGCAGCTCCAAATCGGACAGCTTGAACACTGAAGCTTTCTTT
TRBV10-3	TRBJ2-1	.	.	CAIRPDSSSYNEQFF	TGTGCCATCAGACCCGACTCAAGCTCCTACAATGAGCAGTTCTTC
TRBV7-2	TRBJ2-5	.	.	CASTWTVQETQYF	TGTGCCAGCACCTGGACAGTCCAAGAGACCCAGTACTTC
TRBV4-1	TRBJ1-2	TRBD1	.	CASSQFQGADGYTF	TGCGCCAGCAGCCAATTTCAGGGGGCAGATGGCTACACCTTC